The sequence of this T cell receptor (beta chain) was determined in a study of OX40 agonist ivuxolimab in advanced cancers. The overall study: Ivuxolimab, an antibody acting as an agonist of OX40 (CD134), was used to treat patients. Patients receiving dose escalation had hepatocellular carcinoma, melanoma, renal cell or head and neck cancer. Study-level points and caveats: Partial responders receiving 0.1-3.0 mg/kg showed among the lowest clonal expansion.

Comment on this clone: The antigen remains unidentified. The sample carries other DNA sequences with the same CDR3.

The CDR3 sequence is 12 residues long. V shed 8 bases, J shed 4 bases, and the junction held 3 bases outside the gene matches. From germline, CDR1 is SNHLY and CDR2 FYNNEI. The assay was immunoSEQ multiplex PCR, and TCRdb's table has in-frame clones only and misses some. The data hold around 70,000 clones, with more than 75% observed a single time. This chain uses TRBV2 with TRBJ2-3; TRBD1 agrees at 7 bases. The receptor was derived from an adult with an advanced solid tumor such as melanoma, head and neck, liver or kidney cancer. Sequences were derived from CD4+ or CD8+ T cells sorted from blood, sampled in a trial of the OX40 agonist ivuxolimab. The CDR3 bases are TGTGCCAGCCGGCAGGGGGCAGATACGCAGTATTTT. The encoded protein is CASRQGADTQYF. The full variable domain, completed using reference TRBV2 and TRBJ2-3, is EPEVTQTPSHQVTQMGQEVILRCVPISNHLYFYWYRQILGQKVEFLVSFYNNEISEKSEIFDDQFSVERPDGSNFTLKIRSTKLEDSAMYFCASRQGADTQYFGPGTRLTVL.